This TCR beta chain stems from a study of shared clonotypes between healthy human individuals. About the research overall: There were three CD4 naive, three CD4 memory, two CD8 naive and one CD8 memory plates per donor.

The ends were cut back, 0 bases at V and 5 bases at J, with 13 bases in the middle. This CDR3 spans 15 amino acids. Germline CDR1 and CDR2: WNHNN and SYGVQD (reference sequence). CD8 cells regarded as naive lacked CD45RO, were positively chosen for CCR7, and omitted terminally differentiated effector memory CD45RA+ cells. Everyone who donated was a Caucasian adult who lived in Nashville, Tennessee. This table comes from immunoSEQ multiplex PCR, and its TCRdb copy is limited to in-frame clones, with some not included. Of roughly 2,000,000 clones in the sample, approximately 94% were seen once. The clonotype comes from a young man in good health. The V and J genes are TRBV10-1 and TRBJ1-1; D remains ambiguous. The source material was naive CD8+ T cells sorted from blood. The CDR3 is CASSESGHQSTEAFF. CDR3 nucleotide sequence: TGCGCCAGCAGTGAGTCCGGCCACCAATCTACTGAAGCTTTCTTT.